This is a list of T cell receptor beta chains from one sample in a study of T cells after yellow fever vaccination. TCRdb passed the 5' RACE reads through MiXCR, listing each CDR3 protein once. This sample carries around 550,000 distinct CDR3 sequences, 15% to 20% of them seen once, and the ten largest clones take 14%. This sample comprised PBMCs, obtained 15 days after the yellow fever booster vaccination. The source is a man aged 25 to 40 who received the YFV17D yellow fever vaccine. The CDR3 runs from the conserved cysteine through the conserved F or W. D genes are given only for firm matches. Clone size appears in some rows only: once, few, many, or a class for an expanded clone.

clone_size,v_call,j_call,d_call,cdr3_aa,cdr3_nt
NA,TRBV4-3,TRBJ2-2,NA,CASSQVGVPVELFF,TGCGCCAGCAGCCAAGTGGGGGTCCCCGTCGAGCTGTTTTTT
few,TRBV28,TRBJ1-1,TRBD1,CASSTGGTATEAFF,TGTGCCAGCAGTACCGGCGGGACAGCCACTGAAGCTTTCTTT
NA,TRBV12-3/TRBV12-4,TRBJ1-5,TRBD1,CASSFAGGRQPQHF,TGTGCCAGCAGTTTCGCAGGGGGCAGACAGCCCCAGCATTTT
few,TRBV5-4,TRBJ2-3,TRBD2,CASSTQAGGLDTQYF,TGTGCCAGCAGCACTCAGGCGGGAGGGTTAGATACGCAGTATTTT
NA,TRBV29-1,TRBJ2-7,TRBD2,CSVDTREGSYEQYF,TGCAGCGTTGATACACGGGAGGGCTCCTACGAGCAGTACTTC
NA,TRBV5-6,TRBJ1-2,NA,CAMGPGLLYGYTF,TGTGCCATGGGCCCCGGTCTCCTCTATGGCTACACCTTC
once,TRBV13,TRBJ2-1,TRBD2,CASSPTGLAENEQFF,TGTGCCAGCAGCCCCACGGGACTAGCGGAAAATGAGCAGTTCTTC
NA,TRBV20-1,TRBJ2-5,NA,CSGDQGQGQTQYF,TGCAGTGGGGATCAGGGGCAGGGGCAGACCCAGTACTTC
few,TRBV7-2,TRBJ2-3,NA,CASSLFVLTDTQYF,TGTGCCAGCAGCTTGTTTGTCCTGACAGATACGCAGTATTTT
NA,TRBV7-7,TRBJ2-5,NA,CASSFDWEETQYF,TGTGCTAGCAGCTTTGACTGGGAAGAGACCCAGTACTTC
few,TRBV21-1,TRBJ2-3,NA,CASSKVRGGLRRDTQYF,TGTGCCAGCAGCAAAGTGAGGGGCGGGCTGAGAAGAGATACGCAGTATTTT
few,TRBV12-3/TRBV12-4,TRBJ2-1,NA,CASTLSAEYNEQFF,TGTGCCAGCACCCTTAGTGCCGAATACAATGAGCAGTTCTTC
few,TRBV5-1,TRBJ2-5,TRBD2,CASSKGLAGVGETQYF,TGCGCCAGCAGCAAGGGACTAGCGGGAGTCGGTGAGACCCAGTACTTC
NA,TRBV5-1,TRBJ2-5,TRBD2,CASSAGLAGGYQETQYF,TGCGCCAGCAGCGCCGGACTAGCGGGAGGTTACCAAGAGACCCAGTACTTC
NA,TRBV4-3,TRBJ2-2,TRBD2,CASSQEIAGGHTGELFF,TGCGCCAGCAGCCAGGAAATAGCGGGAGGGCACACCGGGGAGCTGTTTTTT
NA,TRBV4-1,TRBJ2-1,NA,CASSQVDTSSYNEQFF,TGCGCCAGCAGCCAAGTGGACACCTCCTCCTACAATGAGCAGTTCTTC
few,TRBV5-6,TRBJ2-1,TRBD2,CASRSGTSGMRDNEQFF,TGTGCCAGCAGATCCGGGACTAGCGGGATGAGGGACAATGAGCAGTTCTTC
NA,TRBV2,TRBJ1-3,NA,CASRPGPVDTIYF,TGTGCCAGCAGACCAGGACCTGTAGACACCATATATTTT
NA,TRBV4-2,TRBJ2-7,NA,CASSYLDLSYEQYF,TGTGCCAGCAGCTACCTCGACTTATCCTACGAGCAGTACTTC
NA,TRBV18,TRBJ2-6,NA,CASSPAVEFGANVLTF,TGTGCCAGCTCACCCGCGGTAGAGTTTGGGGCCAACGTCCTGACTTTC
NA,TRBV19,TRBJ1-1,TRBD1,CASSMDRDTEAFF,TGTGCCAGTAGTATGGACAGGGACACTGAAGCTTTCTTT
few,TRBV9,TRBJ2-1,TRBD2,CASSGGLAGPYNEQFF,TGTGCCAGCAGCGGCGGACTAGCGGGGCCCTACAATGAGCAGTTCTTC
NA,TRBV7-9,TRBJ2-3,TRBD1,CASRHGQGGTDTQYF,TGTGCCAGCAGGCATGGACAGGGAGGCACAGATACGCAGTATTTT
NA,TRBV12-3/TRBV12-4,TRBJ2-1,TRBD2,CASSFFRLAGGPTIEQFF,TGTGCCAGCAGTTTCTTTAGACTAGCGGGAGGACCCACTATCGAGCAGTTCTTC
few,TRBV4-3,TRBJ1-1,NA,CASSQDFRVKDGNTEAFF,TGCGCCAGCAGCCAAGATTTCAGGGTTAAGGATGGGAACACTGAAGCTTTCTTT
few,TRBV12-3/TRBV12-4,TRBJ2-7,NA,CASSLIGAGEQYF,TGTGCCAGCAGTTTAATTGGGGCAGGGGAGCAGTACTTC
NA,TRBV14,TRBJ1-1,NA,CASSPLGEAFF,TGTGCCAGCAGCCCCCTCGGTGAAGCTTTCTTT
NA,TRBV27,TRBJ2-7,NA,CASSRAPGTYEQYF,TGTGCCAGCAGTAGGGCCCCCGGGACCTACGAGCAGTACTTC
NA,TRBV21-1,TRBJ2-5,NA,CASSKENRGPEETQYF,TGTGCCAGCAGCAAAGAGAACAGGGGGCCCGAAGAGACCCAGTACTTC
many,TRBV7-9,TRBJ2-7,TRBD1,CASSLPMGQGGTYEQYF,TGTGCCAGCAGCCTTCCCATGGGACAGGGGGGTACCTACGAGCAGTACTTC
NA,TRBV10-3,TRBJ2-5,NA,CAISDNRETQYF,TGTGCCATCAGTGACAATCGGGAGACCCAGTACTTC
NA,TRBV20-1,TRBJ1-6,NA,CSAYRDLNSPLHF,TGCAGTGCTTACAGGGATTTGAATTCACCCCTCCACTTT
NA,TRBV20-1,TRBJ1-1,NA,CSAPRTGMNTEAFF,TGCAGTGCCCCAAGGACGGGGATGAACACTGAAGCTTTCTTT
NA,TRBV28,TRBJ2-7,NA,CASEGGGSYEQYF,TGTGCCAGCGAGGGAGGGGGCTCCTACGAGCAGTACTTC
NA,TRBV7-9,TRBJ2-3,TRBD2,CASSLRATGGADTQYF,TGTGCCAGCAGCTTGCGGGCTACGGGAGGGGCAGATACGCAGTATTTT
few,TRBV7-6,TRBJ2-3,NA,CASSLDGGPDTQYF,TGTGCCAGCAGCTTAGACGGCGGCCCAGATACGCAGTATTTT
few,TRBV5-1,TRBJ1-2,NA,CASSRQESSGSYTF,TGCGCCAGCAGCCGACAGGAGTCCTCAGGAAGCTACACCTTC